The 18 T cell receptor beta chains listed next were all sequenced from one sample in a study of prognosis after radiotherapy for stage I lung cancer. By two-round multiplex PCR, the TCR beta CDR3 was amplified from genomic DNA. For every TRBV and TRBJ gene, a specific primer was used in first-round PCR. TCRdb re-called the multiplex PCR reads with MiXCR, one entry per CDR3 protein. The sample carries about 21,000 distinct CDR3 sequences, roughly 41% recorded once. The material was PBMCs, obtained before or after stereotactic body radiation therapy (not recorded which). The receptors here all came from a donor over 45 with non-small cell lung cancer.

This chain joins TRBV20-1 and TRBJ2-1, with 11 nucleotides matching TRBD2. This CDR3 spans 17 amino acids. The V segment lost 3 bases and the J segment 4 bases; nucleotides outside the gene matches: 11. CDR1 is DFQATT, CDR2 SNEGSKA, per germline (reference sequence). Here the CDR3 reads CSARTSGARMRYNEQFF. DNA of the CDR3: TGCAGTGCTAGGACTAGCGGGGCCCGAATGAGATACAATGAGCAGTTCTTC.

About this clonotype itself: Being one base from a much bigger clone, this may be a read error. The chain uses TRBV10-3 and TRBJ2-5; 12 nucleotides line up with TRBD2. Looked up from germline, CDR1 is ENHRY and CDR2 is SYGVKD. This CDR3 is built from 16 residues. As DNA, the CDR3 is TGTGCCATCAGTGAAGGGACTAGCGGGTACCAAGATACCCAGTACTTC. This encodes CAISEGTSGYQDTQYF.

V is TRBV27 and J is TRBJ2-1, with D tentatively TRBD1 or TRBD2 (5 bases each). The V gene lost 8 bases and the J gene lost 9 bases, with 14 bases spanning the gap. Per germline, CDR1 MNHEY and CDR2 SMNVEV (reference sequence). This CDR3 has 12 amino acids. The CDR3 DNA follows: TGTGCCAGCGTCCTGGGGGTCGTTGAGCAGTTCTTC. This codes for CASVLGVVEQFF.

This clonotype came up many times. The chain uses TRBV28 and TRBJ1-3, with D perhaps matching TRBD1 (5 bases). The germline V gene encodes CDR1 MDHEN and CDR2 SYDVKM. Trimming left V 8 bases short and J 0 bases short, with 11 bases between. This CDR3 comprises 14 residues. CDR3 region: CASGRGYSGNTIYF. The DNA of the CDR3 is TGTGCCAGCGGGCGGGGCTACTCTGGAAACACCATATATTTT.

This clonotype appeared many times. This chain connects TRBV7-6 to TRBJ2-3; 8 positions agree with TRBD2. This CDR3 has 16 amino acids. Trimming took 3 bases from V and 2 from J; bases not matched to a gene: 7. Germline V CDR1 and CDR2: SGHVS, FNYEAQ. The CDR3 nucleotides read TGTGCCAGCAGCTTTCCGCCGACTAGCGCCACAGATACGCAGTATTTT. It specifies CASSFPPTSATDTQYF.

This clonotype was detected ten times or more. CDR3 region: CASSIRVGYGYTF. The DNA of the CDR3 is TGTGCCAGCAGTATCAGGGTGGGTTATGGCTACACCTTC. The chain recombines TRBV6-1 with TRBJ1-2, with a weak D call TRBD1 (5 bases). This CDR3 comprises 13 residues. Germline V gene data show CDR1 as MNHNS and CDR2 as SASEGT. Trimming removed 5 bases from V and 5 bases from J, with 12 bases in between.

This clonotype was counted many times. The gene calls are TRBV27 and TRBJ2-1, with 14 bases lining up with TRBD2. V lost 5 bases and J lost 9; bases outside the gene matches: 12. This CDR3 is 17 amino acids long. CDR1 and CDR2 from the germline V gene are MNHEY and SMNVEV (reference sequence). CDR3 in amino acids: CASSARLAGGPGVEQFF. CDR3 coding DNA: TGTGCCAGCAGTGCCAGACTAGCGGGAGGGCCAGGGGTTGAGCAGTTCTTC.

Remarks on this clonotype: A far more abundant clone sits one base away, making this likely a read error. This chain uses TRBV7-8 with TRBJ2-6; no firm D call. Germline assignment: CDR1 SGHVS and CDR2 FQNEAQ. The CDR3 spans 14 residues. Trimming removed 7 bases at V and 0 bases at J, with 7 bases between. The CDR3 loop reads CASIPDSGANVLTF. Here the CDR3 DNA reads TGTGCCAGCATCCCCGACTCTGGGGCCAACGTCCTGACTTTC.

This clonotype occurred many times. This chain joins TRBV20-1 and TRBJ2-1; 7 bases are shared with TRBD2. Trimming removed 0 bases from V and 7 bases from J; junction bases left unmatched: 0. The CDR3 totals 12 residues. The germline gives CDR1 DFQATT, CDR2 SNEGSKA (reference sequence). In DNA form, the CDR3 reads TGCAGTGCTAGAGAGCGGGAGAATGAGCAGTTCTTC. This gives the protein CSARERENEQFF.

This clonotype came up many times. This chain uses TRBV15 with TRBJ2-7, with 11 bases that match TRBD1. V lost 4 bases to trimming and J lost 4 bases; unmatched junction nucleotides: 3. Germline V gives CDR1 LNHNV, CDR2 YYDKDF (reference sequence). The CDR3 sequence is 14 residues long. CDR3 in amino acids: CATSTGQGAYEQYF. CDR3 DNA sequence: TGTGCCACCAGCACAGGACAGGGGGCATACGAGCAGTACTTC.

Relative to its sample, this clonotype is medium-sized. The genes are TRBV11-2 and TRBJ2-7; D may be TRBD1 (5 bases). V was cut by 1 base and J by 0 bases, with 7 bases left in between. In germline, CDR1 is SGHAT, CDR2 FQNNGV. The CDR3 length is 14 residues. CDR3 nucleotides: TGTGCCAGCAGCTTAGGACAGCACTCCTACGAGCAGTACTTC. Its protein product is CASSLGQHSYEQYF.

This clonotype was recorded many times. The genes are TRBV7-6 and TRBJ1-6; TRBD1 agrees at 7 bases. V lost 1 base to trimming and J lost 7 bases; unmatched junction nucleotides: 4. From germline, CDR1 is SGHVS and CDR2 FNYEAQ. The CDR3 loop spans 15 amino acids. The chain's CDR3 is CASSLGPGGNSPLHF. Here the CDR3 DNA reads TGTGCCAGCAGCTTAGGGCCAGGGGGGAATTCACCCCTCCACTTT.

There are many counts of this clonotype. The V and J genes are TRBV7-9 and TRBJ2-5; D call uncertain. The CDR3 contains 14 residues. Trimming took 1 base from V and 3 from J, leaving 9 bases between them. CDR1 and CDR2 from the germline V gene are SEHNR and FQNEAQ (reference sequence). Written as DNA, the CDR3 is TGTGCCAGCAGCTTAGGTGCGCTTAAAGAGACCCAGTACTTC. Translation: CASSLGALKETQYF. Looking up the rest from reference TRBV7-9 and TRBJ2-5 gives the full variable domain: DTGVSQNPRHKITKRGQNVTFRCDPISEHNRLYWYRQTLGQGPEFLTYFQNEAQLEKSRLLSDRFSAERPKGSFSTLEIQRTEQGDSAMYLCASSLGALKETQYFGPGTRLLVL.

The sample holds many counts of this clonotype. The CDR3 reads CASRFSTDTQYF. DNA of the CDR3: TGTGCCAGCAGGTTTAGCACAGATACGCAGTATTTT. The chain joins TRBV5-6 to TRBJ2-3; no reliable D call. CDR1 and CDR2 from the germline V gene are SGHDT and YYEEEE. V was trimmed by 5 bases and J by 0 bases, leaving 4 bases between them. This CDR3 region has 12 residues. Drawing the rest from reference TRBV5-6 and TRBJ2-3, the complete variable domain is DAGVTQSPTHLIKTRGQQVTLRCSPKSGHDTVSWYQQALGQGPQFIFQYYEEEERQRGNFPDRFSGHQFPNYSSELNVNALLLGDSALYLCASRFSTDTQYFGPGTRLTVL.

This clonotype is categorized as medium-sized. J is TRBJ2-7 and V is TRBV2; D is possibly TRBD2 (6 bases). This CDR3 has 12 amino acids. CDR1 and CDR2 from the germline V gene are SNHLY and FYNNEI. Trimming removed 6 bases from V and 3 bases from J, with 9 bases in between. Written as DNA, the CDR3 is TGTGCCAGCAGCGGGAGTGGCTACGAGCAGTACTTC. Residues: CASSGSGYEQYF.

Relative to its sample, this clonotype is medium-sized. The chain couples TRBV20-1 to TRBJ2-3; 7 nucleotides line up with TRBD2. V trimming: 0 bases; J trimming: 0 bases; junction bases outside the gene matches: 6. Looked up from germline, CDR1 is DFQATT and CDR2 is SNEGSKA (reference sequence). The CDR3 covers 16 residues. This CDR3 is CSARDYSGGSTDTQYF. CDR3 bases: TGCAGTGCTAGAGATTATTCGGGAGGAAGCACAGATACGCAGTATTTT.

The CDR3 sequence: CASSWGTSGKFTDTQYF. CDR3 nucleotide sequence: TGTGCCAGCAGCTGGGGCACTAGCGGGAAGTTCACAGATACGCAGTATTTT. The chain links TRBV5-7 to TRBJ2-3; TRBD2 aligns across 10 bases. TRBV5-7 is an ORF, and what it does is uncertain. The CDR3 has 17 amino acids. V dropped 3 bases and J dropped 2; count of bases not matched to a gene: 9.

This clonotype appeared many times. The chain carries TRBV2 and TRBJ1-1; 9 bases fit TRBD1. The CDR3 consists of 15 residues. The germline V gene encodes CDR1 SNHLY and CDR2 FYNNEI. Trimming removed 4 bases from V and 3 bases from J; junction bases left unmatched: 6. The CDR3 region has the DNA TGTGCCAGCAGTGTACTACAGGGGGCTGACACTGAAGCTTTCTTT. It is translated as CASSVLQGADTEAFF.